The 26 T cell receptor beta chains listed next were all sequenced from one sample in a study of control samples from healthy donors and cancer patients. Sequencing was performed with immunoSEQ multiplex PCR; in TCRdb, only in-frame clones are kept and a portion is missing. The table has 110,000 to 150,000 clones, around 90% seen once. The sequencing sample was made of blood. The origin of the receptors is a man aged 30-40 years in good health.

CDR3 bases: TGCGCCAGCAGCATGAGCTCCTACGAGCAGTACTTC. It yields the protein CASSMSSYEQYF. This rearrangement joins TRBV5-1 to TRBJ2-7; D gene uncertain. This CDR3 contains 12 residues. The V gene's germline CDR1 is SGHRS and CDR2 YFSETQ. V shed 4 bases and J shed 0 bases, with 5 bases lying between them.

The V and J genes are TRBV12-1 and TRBJ1-5. TRBV12-1 is a pseudogene. The CDR3 runs 16 residues. Written as DNA, the CDR3 is TGTGCCAGCAGGAACACTCCGCGGGTTAGCAATCAGCCCCAGCATTTT. Translating it yields CASRNTPRVSNQPQHF.

This sequence joins TRBV2 and TRBJ2-1, with a weak D call TRBD2 (6 bases). The CDR3 loop spans 14 amino acids. Looked up from germline, CDR1 is SNHLY and CDR2 is FYNNEI. V lost 4 bases and J 7 bases, leaving 14 bases between the germline ends. For the CDR3, the DNA is TGTGCCAGCAGTGGGCGGGGAGGAGGGAATGAGCAGTTCTTC. Encoded protein: CASSGRGGGNEQFF.

The chain combines TRBV5-1 with TRBJ2-7; no reliable D call. Per the germline V gene, CDR1 is SGHRS and CDR2 is YFSETQ. The CDR3 sequence is 13 residues long. Trimming stripped 0 bases from V and 2 bases from J, with 6 bases between. The CDR3 spells CASSLDGAYEQYF. The CDR3, as DNA: TGCGCCAGCAGCTTGGACGGAGCCTACGAGCAGTACTTC.

This clone has a single count. Written as DNA, the CDR3 is TGCGCCAGCAGCCAAGACTCTATTTGGGTACAGGCGGGCATGAACACTGAAGCTTTCTTT. This codes for CASSQDSIWVQAGMNTEAFF. The chain couples TRBV4-3 to TRBJ1-1; TRBD1 might be the D (5 bases). Germline loops: CDR1 LGHNA, CDR2 YSLEER. The germline V and J ends were trimmed by 0 bases and 0 bases, with 23 bases remaining between them. The CDR3 covers 20 residues.

The J gene is TRBJ1-2, the V gene TRBV7-3, with D maybe TRBD1 (6 bases). Germline V CDR1 and CDR2: SGHTA, FQGTGA. The CDR3 spans 16 residues. Trimming left V 4 bases short and J 1 base short, with 16 bases between. CDR3 residues: CASSYPGQGFNYGYTF. The CDR3 nucleotides are TGTGCCAGCAGCTACCCGGGACAAGGTTTTAACTATGGCTACACCTTC.

The chain combines TRBV5-5 with TRBJ2-4; either TRBD1 or TRBD2 may fit D (5 bases each). V was cut by 4 bases and J by 0 bases, with 20 bases left in between. The germline CDR1 and CDR2 sequences are SGHKS and YYEKEE (reference sequence). The CDR3 has 18 amino acids. In DNA, the CDR3 is TGTGCCAGCAGCCGAAATCCCCCCGGGGCGCAAGCCAAAAACATTCAGTACTTC. It translates to CASSRNPPGAQAKNIQYF. Combining the CDR3 with reference TRBV5-5 and TRBJ2-4 gives the whole variable domain DAGVTQSPTHLIKTRGQQVTLRCSPISGHKSVSWYQQVLGQGPQFIFQYYEKEERGRGNFPDRFSARQFPNYSSELNVNALLLGDSALYLCASSRNPPGAQAKNIQYFGAGTRLSVL.

A single count supports this clone. The CDR3 loop is CASSVAHGLADTEAFF. The CDR3 DNA follows: TGTGCCAGCAGCGTAGCTCATGGCCTTGCGGACACTGAAGCTTTCTTT. J is TRBJ1-1 and V is TRBV9; no reliable D call. V lost 0 bases and J lost 3, with 15 bases in between. The CDR3 loop spans 16 amino acids. Germline loops: CDR1 SGDLS, CDR2 YYNGEE.

V usage is TRBV18 and J usage is TRBJ2-7, with 11 bases lining up with TRBD2. This CDR3 is built from 18 residues. Germline lookup yields CDR1 KGHSH and CDR2 LQKENI. V shed 2 bases and J 5 bases; nucleotides not matched to a gene: 14. The CDR3 here is CASSPWWVAGGKLHEQYF. The DNA for the CDR3 is TGTGCCAGCTCACCATGGTGGGTAGCGGGAGGGAAACTCCACGAGCAGTACTTC.

The chain uses TRBV19 and TRBJ1-1, with D maybe TRBD1 (6 bases). V dropped 3 bases and J dropped 0 bases, with 11 bases sitting between them. Germline V CDR1 and CDR2: LNHDA, SQIVND (reference sequence). The CDR3 is 15 amino acids. Here the CDR3 DNA reads TGTGCCAGTAGTATTACCACAGGGATGAACACTGAAGCTTTCTTT. Protein sequence: CASSITTGMNTEAFF.

This chain connects TRBV6-5 to TRBJ2-6; D is uncertain. Looked up from germline, CDR1 is MNHEY and CDR2 is SVGAGI. The CDR3 is 15 residues long. V was cut by 2 bases and J by 0 bases, with 5 bases left in between. As DNA, the CDR3 is TGTGCCAGCAGTTACGGAATCTCTGGGGCCAACGTCCTGACTTTC. Its protein is CASSYGISGANVLTF.

The J gene is TRBJ2-7, the V gene TRBV7-2; 7 nucleotides match TRBD2. This CDR3 comprises 13 residues. The trim removed 5 bases at V and 4 bases at J, leaving 5 bases unmatched. The germline V gene encodes CDR1 SGHTA and CDR2 FQGNSA. Written as DNA, the CDR3 is TGTGCCAGCAGCGGACGGGAGGCTTACGAGCAGTACTTC. Protein sequence: CASSGREAYEQYF.

The chain recombines TRBV7-6 with TRBJ2-7; a possible D gene is TRBD1 (6 bases). Deletions cut 3 bases from V and 3 bases from J, with 9 bases between. From germline, CDR1 is SGHVS and CDR2 FNYEAQ. This CDR3 spans 13 amino acids. The CDR3 DNA reads as TGTGCCAGCAGCTTCGGGGACAACTACGAGCAGTACTTC. Translated, it gives CASSFGDNYEQYF.

This sequence joins TRBV27 and TRBJ2-2, with D possibly being TRBD2 (6 bases). Trimming took 7 bases from V and 3 from J, leaving 12 bases between them. The CDR3 spans 14 residues. Germline CDR1 is MNHEY and CDR2 is SMNVEV (reference sequence). CDR3 residues: CASTLGGDTGELFF. The DNA for the CDR3 is TGTGCCAGCACTCTAGGCGGGGACACCGGGGAGCTGTTTTTT.

The rearrangement joins TRBV7-2 to TRBJ1-2; tentatively, D is TRBD1 (6 bases). The V gene lost 4 bases and the J gene lost 4 bases, with 16 bases spanning the gap. This CDR3 is built from 15 residues. From germline, CDR1 is SGHTA and CDR2 FQGNSA. CDR3 coding DNA: TGTGCCAGCAGCTCAGGAGGGGGGCCGGGCTATGGCTACACCTTC. This codes for CASSSGGGPGYGYTF.

The chain joins TRBV7-9 to TRBJ1-5, with D unresolved. The ends were cut back, 1 base at V and 5 bases at J, with 12 bases in the middle. The CDR3 contains 15 residues. Germline V gene sequence: CDR1 SEHNR, CDR2 FQNEAQ (reference sequence). The CDR3, as DNA: TGTGCCAGCAGCTTAGGTGAATTTTGGGATCAGCCCCAGCATTTT. Protein: CASSLGEFWDQPQHF. The entire variable domain, with the rest obtained from reference TRBV7-9 and TRBJ1-5, is as follows: DTGVSQNPRHKITKRGQNVTFRCDPISEHNRLYWYRQTLGQGPEFLTYFQNEAQLEKSRLLSDRFSAERPKGSFSTLEIQRTEQGDSAMYLCASSLGEFWDQPQHFGDGTRLSIL.

This clone showed up just once. The chain employs TRBV5-6 and TRBJ1-1, with D maybe TRBD1 (5 bases). V was shortened by 5 bases and J by 0 bases, with 14 bases between the two germline ends. The germline gives CDR1 SGHDT, CDR2 YYEEEE. The CDR3 is 15 residues long. CDR3 in amino acids: CASSFQGLLNTEAFF. DNA for the CDR3: TGTGCCAGCAGTTTTCAGGGCCTTCTGAACACTGAAGCTTTCTTT.

The chain links TRBV4-3 to TRBJ2-2; 7 bases agree with TRBD1. This CDR3 has 16 residues. Looked up from germline, CDR1 is LGHNA and CDR2 is YSLEER. The V gene end was trimmed by 4 bases and the J gene end by 2 bases; junction bases not matched to a gene: 7. The DNA for the CDR3 is TGCGCCAGCAGCCGAAGCCGGGACAGTAACACCGGGGAGCTGTTTTTT. It encodes CASSRSRDSNTGELFF.

This sequence joins TRBV2 and TRBJ2-5, with D possibly being TRBD1 or TRBD2 (5 bases each). The CDR3 length is 14 residues. V lost 6 bases and J 5 bases, leaving 16 bases between the germline ends. From germline, CDR1 is SNHLY and CDR2 FYNNEI. CDR3 residues: CASRLRGPWETQYF. Written as DNA, the CDR3 is TGTGCCAGCAGACTCCGGGGCCCTTGGGAGACCCAGTACTTC.

The CDR3 bases are TGTGCCAGCGGGGGGATGCGATCGAATGAGCAGTTCTTC. Translated: CASGGMRSNEQFF. The gene calls are TRBV7-2 and TRBJ2-1; TRBD2 might be the D (6 bases). CDR1 is SGHTA, CDR2 FQGNSA, per germline. The V end lost 8 bases, the J end lost 7 bases, and 15 bases lay between the germline ends. The CDR3 loop spans 13 amino acids. Based on the CDR3 plus reference TRBV7-2 and TRBJ2-1, the full variable domain is GAGVSQSPSNKVTEKGKDVELRCDPISGHTALYWYRQSLGQGLEFLIYFQGNSAPDKSGLPSDRFSAERTGGSVSTLTIQRTQQEDSAVYLCASGGMRSNEQFFGPGTRLTVL.

The chain has TRBV18 and TRBJ1-2, with a possible D match to TRBD1 (6 bases). V lost 4 bases and J 3 bases, leaving 9 bases between the germline ends. Germline V CDR1 and CDR2: KGHSH, LQKENI. This CDR3 contains 13 residues. The CDR3 here is CASSQQGDYGYTF. CDR3 sequence (DNA): TGTGCCAGCTCACAACAGGGAGACTATGGCTACACCTTC.

In its sample, this clone was seen many times. The CDR3 sequence: CASSHDGNNYGYTF. DNA for the CDR3: TGTGCCAGCAGCCATGACGGGAATAACTATGGCTACACCTTC. The chain is built from TRBV11-3 and TRBJ1-2, with D unresolved. V was cut by 5 bases and J by 1 base, with 11 bases left in between. CDR1 and CDR2 from the germline V gene are SGHNT and YENEEA. This CDR3 comprises 14 residues.

The rearrangement uses TRBV10-3 and TRBJ1-1, with D maybe TRBD1 (6 bases). The V end lost 2 bases, the J end lost 2 bases, and 9 bases lay between the germline ends. Germline CDR1 and CDR2: ENHRY and SYGVKD. The CDR3 loop spans 14 amino acids. The CDR3 sequence is CAISETGPNTEAFF. CDR3 nucleotide sequence: TGTGCCATCAGTGAGACAGGGCCTAACACTGAAGCTTTCTTT.

The J gene is TRBJ1-1, the V gene TRBV6-1; D not resolved. Germline CDR1 reads MNHNS; CDR2 reads SASEGT. V gave up 2 bases and J gave up 3 bases, with 10 bases separating them. This CDR3 comprises 14 residues. The CDR3 spells CASSEFLSDTEAFF. In DNA, the CDR3 is TGTGCCAGCAGTGAATTCCTATCGGACACTGAAGCTTTCTTT.

The V and J genes are TRBV5-6 and TRBJ1-1; D is unclear. CDR1 is SGHDT and CDR2 is YYEEEE in the germline V gene. Trimming stripped 0 bases from V and 1 base from J, with 4 bases between. The CDR3 is 13 amino acids. In DNA form, the CDR3 reads TGTGCCAGCAGCTTGGGCGGGAACACTGAAGCTTTCTTT. This translates into CASSLGGNTEAFF.

V usage is TRBV7-2 and J usage is TRBJ2-5; 14 bases are shared with TRBD2. The junction had 3 bases not matched to a gene; V was cut back by 5 bases and J by 4 bases. This CDR3 comprises 15 residues. Germline V gene data show CDR1 as SGHTA and CDR2 as FQGNSA. This chain's CDR3 is CASSNGLAGGETQYF. The CDR3 DNA reads as TGTGCCAGCAGCAACGGACTAGCGGGGGGAGAGACCCAGTACTTC.